Shown below are 31 T cell receptor beta chains from a single sample sequenced in a study of shared clonotypes between healthy human individuals. The repertoire was sequenced with immunoSEQ multiplex PCR; TCRdb's copy has only in-frame clones and lacks some. The top ten hold under 0.065% of the sample, which has some 500,000 clones, 90% to 96% seen once. The sequenced material came from naive CD4+ T cells sorted from blood. Sample subset: CD45RA+ positively selected. The source of these receptors is a woman in her twenties or thirties in good health.

V usage is TRBV30 and J usage is TRBJ1-4; the D gene is possibly TRBD1 (5 bases). Germline CDR1 reads GTSNPN; CDR2 reads SVGIG (reference sequence). The CDR3 has 14 amino acids. Trimming cost V 0 bases and J 8 bases, with 13 bases left between them. The CDR3 protein is CAWSVGPLMEKLFF. Written as DNA, the CDR3 is TGTGCCTGGAGTGTGGGACCCCTGATGGAAAAACTGTTTTTT.

The table lists this clone with a count of one. The chain carries TRBV2 and TRBJ2-1; TRBD1 aligns across 9 bases. The CDR3 totals 15 residues. CDR1 is SNHLY, CDR2 FYNNEI, per germline. V was pared by 6 bases and J by 7 bases, with 10 bases of the junction left unmatched. The DNA for the CDR3 is TGTGCCAGCAGAGCGTTAAGGACAGGGGAGAATGAGCAGTTCTTC. Translated, it gives CASRALRTGENEQFF.

Only a few counts were recorded for this clone. The same CDR3 can be traced to other DNA sequences in this sample. The genes are TRBV19 and TRBJ1-5; 9 bases are shared with TRBD1. Germline CDR1 is LNHDA and CDR2 is SQIVND (reference sequence). CDR3 length: 14 amino acids. V shed 4 bases, J shed 4 bases, and the junction held 2 bases outside the gene matches. The CDR3 DNA is TGTGCCAGTAGTACCGGACAGGGGAATCAGCCCCAGCATTTT. Its translation: CASSTGQGNQPQHF.

Only one count was recorded for this clone. This chain links TRBV6-6 with TRBJ1-5; perhaps TRBD1 as D (6 bases). The CDR3 has 14 residues. Trimming stripped 6 bases from V and 6 bases from J, with 15 bases between. Germline V gene lookup returns CDR1 MNHNY and CDR2 SVGAGI (reference sequence). This CDR3 is CASSPGQGSQPQHF. CDR3 DNA sequence: TGTGCCAGCAGCCCCGGGCAGGGGAGTCAGCCCCAGCATTTT.

This chain joins TRBV5-4 and TRBJ1-1; 7 bases fit TRBD1. The CDR3 has 16 residues. J lost 5 bases, V lost 4 bases, and 14 bases had no gene match. Germline V gene data show CDR1 as SGHNT and CDR2 as YYREEE (reference sequence). CDR3 sequence: CASSPSWVGGRTEAFF. CDR3 nucleotides: TGTGCCAGCAGCCCCTCGTGGGTAGGGGGCAGGACTGAAGCTTTCTTT.

V usage is TRBV2 and J usage is TRBJ2-3, with TRBD2 matching 10 bases. Germline-derived CDR1 and CDR2 are SNHLY and FYNNEI. V shed 8 bases, J shed 6 bases, and the junction held 14 bases outside the gene matches. This CDR3 has 16 residues. In nucleotides, the CDR3 is TGTGCCAGCGCCAAAGGGGGTAGCGGGAGGTCTGATACGCAGTATTTT. Its protein product is CASAKGGSGRSDTQYF.

This chain joins TRBV7-3 and TRBJ1-1; 8 bases agree with TRBD1. Per germline, CDR1 SGHTA and CDR2 FQGTGA. V was pared by 2 bases and J by 5 bases, with 13 bases of the junction left unmatched. This CDR3 is 17 amino acids long. CDR3 region: CASSLLAGGILGTEAFF. The CDR3 bases are TGTGCCAGCAGCTTATTGGCAGGGGGCATATTGGGGACTGAAGCTTTCTTT.

The chain uses TRBV13 and TRBJ1-2; D is uncertain. The ends were cut back, 5 bases at V and 6 bases at J, with 13 bases in the middle. This CDR3 is built from 13 residues. Germline CDR1 reads PRHDT; CDR2 reads FYEKMQ (reference sequence). CDR3 nucleotide sequence: TGTGCCAGCAGCCTCGGTGTGTACAATGGCTACACCTTC. It yields the protein CASSLGVYNGYTF.

The gene calls are TRBV9 and TRBJ1-4; 7 bases map to TRBD1. With 0 bases clipped from V and 0 bases from J, the junction kept 5 bases outside the gene matches. The CDR3 runs 17 residues. Looked up from germline, CDR1 is SGDLS and CDR2 is YYNGEE. CDR3: CASSVGQGGATNEKLFF. The CDR3 region has the DNA TGTGCCAGCAGCGTAGGACAGGGTGGAGCAACTAATGAAAAACTGTTTTTT.

The V and J genes are TRBV7-8 and TRBJ2-7, with D hard to call. Between the trimmed V and J ends, which lost 0 bases and 6 bases, there was a span of 12 bases. Germline V gene lookup returns CDR1 SGHVS and CDR2 FQNEAQ. This CDR3 region has 14 residues. The CDR3 region has the DNA TGTGCCAGCAGCTTAGCGGGGAATCTCGGCGAGCAGTACTTC. Translating it yields CASSLAGNLGEQYF.

Regarding this clone: The sample contains more than one DNA sequence encoding this CDR3. The V call is TRBV5-1, the J call TRBJ2-5, with 11 bases that match TRBD1. The CDR3 totals 14 residues. The germline V gene has CDR1 SGHRS and CDR2 YFSETQ. Trimming at V came to 3 bases and at J to 5 bases, leaving 3 bases not matched to a gene. The CDR3 DNA follows: TGCGCCAGCAGCTCGGACAGGGGGCGGGAGACCCAGTACTTC. Its translation is CASSSDRGRETQYF.

This chain uses TRBV7-2 with TRBJ1-2; 7 bases agree with TRBD1. The CDR3 length is 15 residues. CDR1 SGHTA and CDR2 FQGNSA come from the germline V gene. V was clipped by 1 base and J by 2 bases; unmatched bases: 4. CDR3 DNA sequence: TGTGCCAGCAGCTTAGATTTGACAGGGAACTATGGCTACACCTTC. The encoded protein is CASSLDLTGNYGYTF.

The rearrangement links TRBV4-1 to TRBJ2-7, with D tentatively TRBD1 (6 bases). V was pared by 1 base and J by 3 bases, with 22 bases between. The CDR3 is 18 residues long. Germline assignment: CDR1 MGHRA and CDR2 YSYEKL. The DNA of the CDR3 is TGCGCCAGCAGCCAAGGAGGAATTTACAGGGCGACGGACTACGAGCAGTACTTC. Its protein product is CASSQGGIYRATDYEQYF.

The V and J genes are TRBV28 and TRBJ2-7, with D perhaps TRBD1 (7 bases). This CDR3 is 15 amino acids long. Germline V gene lookup returns CDR1 MDHEN and CDR2 SYDVKM. V was trimmed by 6 bases and J by 1 base, leaving 16 bases between them. CDR3 nucleotides: TGTGCCAGCAGATTAAGACAGGGACTGTCCTACGAGCAGTACTTC. As protein: CASRLRQGLSYEQYF.

The CDR3 loop is CASSVHYSGNTIYF. In DNA, the CDR3 is TGTGCCAGCAGCGTACATTACTCTGGAAACACCATATATTTT. The chain is built from TRBV9 and TRBJ1-3; D is uncertain. Germline loops: CDR1 SGDLS, CDR2 YYNGEE. The CDR3 runs 14 residues. The V end lost 1 base, the J end lost 0 bases, and 5 bases lay between the germline ends.

V is TRBV29-1 and J is TRBJ2-1, with 9 nucleotides matching TRBD2. CDR1 and CDR2 (germline): SQVTM, ANQGSEA. The V segment lost 3 bases and the J segment 10 bases; nucleotides outside the gene matches: 7. The CDR3 covers 13 residues. The CDR3 spells CSVEWREGGEQFF. The CDR3 DNA follows: TGCAGCGTTGAGTGGCGGGAGGGCGGGGAGCAGTTCTTC.

The rearrangement links TRBV20-1 to TRBJ1-2, with D unclear. Trimming shortened V by 8 bases and J by 3 bases, and 10 bases separated the two germline ends. CDR1 and CDR2 from the germline V gene are DFQATT and SNEGSKA (reference sequence). The CDR3 has 11 residues. Written as DNA, the CDR3 is TGCAGTAGGCGGGAACACTATGGCTACACCTTC. It yields the protein CSRREHYGYTF.

The chain has TRBV11-2 and TRBJ2-7, with 7 bases lining up with TRBD1. After removal of 5 bases from V and 1 base from J, the junction contained 5 bases not matched to a gene. Germline-derived CDR1 and CDR2 are SGHAT and FQNNGV. The CDR3 loop spans 14 amino acids. CDR3 coding DNA: TGTGCCAGCAGCCCAAGACAGGGTTCCTACGAGCAGTACTTC. This gives the protein CASSPRQGSYEQYF.

This CDR3 reads CASTSRVFYEQYF. CDR3 in DNA: TGTGCCAGCACGAGTCGGGTTTTTTACGAGCAGTACTTC. The chain joins TRBV28 to TRBJ2-7; D not certain. The germline CDR1 and CDR2 sequences are MDHEN and SYDVKM. With 7 bases removed from V and 4 bases from J, the gap between germline ends came to 14 bases. The CDR3 contains 13 residues.

The chain has TRBV28 and TRBJ1-5, with 8 bases matching TRBD1. The trim removed 1 base at V and 3 bases at J, leaving 8 bases unmatched. This CDR3 spans 17 amino acids. CDR1 MDHEN and CDR2 SYDVKM come from the germline V gene. The CDR3 DNA follows: TGTGCCAGCAGTTTATTCAGGGGGCTAAATACCAATCAGCCCCAGCATTTT. This codes for CASSLFRGLNTNQPQHF.

The rearrangement uses TRBV18 and TRBJ1-1; 12 bases are a match to TRBD1. The ends lost 4 bases at V and 4 bases at J; junction bases unmatched: 4. The CDR3 runs to 15 residues. Germline lookup yields CDR1 KGHSH and CDR2 LQKENI. CDR3 residues: CASSQGQGATTEAFF. The CDR3 nucleotides read TGTGCCAGCTCACAGGGACAGGGGGCGACCACTGAAGCTTTCTTT. The full variable domain, completed using reference TRBV18 and TRBJ1-1, is NAGVMQNPRHLVRRRGQEARLRCSPMKGHSHVYWYRQLPEEGLKFMVYLQKENIIDESGMPKERFSAEFPKEGPSILRIQQVVRGDSAAYFCASSQGQGATTEAFFGQGTRLTVV.

This clone was picked up a small number of times. The chain recombines TRBV18 with TRBJ1-2; 9 bases are a match to TRBD1. V shed 3 bases, J shed 3 bases, and the junction held 8 bases outside the gene matches. Germline CDR1 KGHSH, CDR2 LQKENI. The CDR3 runs to 16 residues. The CDR3 loop reads CASSPGQGQLYYGYTF. DNA for the CDR3: TGTGCCAGCTCACCGGGACAGGGCCAGTTATACTATGGCTACACCTTC. Using reference TRBV18 and TRBJ1-2 for the parts outside the CDR3, the full variable domain is NAGVMQNPRHLVRRRGQEARLRCSPMKGHSHVYWYRQLPEEGLKFMVYLQKENIIDESGMPKERFSAEFPKEGPSILRIQQVVRGDSAAYFCASSPGQGQLYYGYTFGSGTRLTVV.

V and J are TRBV7-9 and TRBJ2-3; D is ambiguous. CDR1 and CDR2 (germline): SEHNR, FQNEAQ (reference sequence). Trimming took off 1 base at V and 1 base at J, with 3 bases between the two ends. The CDR3 runs to 13 residues. DNA of the CDR3: TGTGCCAGCAGCTTAGTTGGCACAGATACGCAGTATTTT. It is translated as CASSLVGTDTQYF.

The chain joins TRBV5-4 to TRBJ1-3, with 7 bases aligning to TRBD1. Germline V CDR1 and CDR2: SGHNT, YYREEE (reference sequence). The junction had 12 bases not matched to a gene; V was cut back by 0 bases and J by 3 bases. CDR3 size: 18 residues. CDR3 loop: CASSLGQGGAVGGNTIYF. The CDR3 DNA reads as TGTGCCAGCAGCTTGGGACAGGGCGGTGCAGTAGGTGGAAACACCATATATTTT.

The CDR3 spells CASSLDSNQPQHF. Written as DNA, the CDR3 is TGCGCCAGCAGTCTAGATAGCAATCAGCCCCAGCATTTT. The chain carries TRBV10-2 and TRBJ1-5; D is unclear. The CDR3 length is 13 residues. Between the trimmed V and J ends, which lost 5 bases and 0 bases, there was a span of 5 bases. Germline CDR1 and CDR2: WSHSY and SAAADI.

On this clone itself: Different DNA sequences within this sample yield the same CDR3. The chain uses TRBV27 and TRBJ1-1; a possible D gene is TRBD1 (5 bases). Trimming pared 3 bases from V and 3 bases from J, leaving 11 bases between. Germline CDR1 and CDR2: MNHEY and SMNVEV (reference sequence). This CDR3 has 14 amino acids. This CDR3 reads CASSFGGRDTEAFF. The CDR3 DNA reads as TGTGCCAGCAGTTTTGGGGGACGGGACACTGAAGCTTTCTTT.

The chain combines TRBV7-9 with TRBJ1-3, with 9 bases lining up with TRBD1. Germline-derived CDR1 and CDR2 are SEHNR and FQNEAQ (reference sequence). The ends lost 2 bases at V and 2 bases at J; junction bases unmatched: 1. The CDR3 is 15 amino acids. The DNA for the CDR3 is TGTGCCAGCAGCTTAAGGGACAGGGCTGGAAACACCATATATTTT. Translation: CASSLRDRAGNTIYF.

V usage is TRBV27 and J usage is TRBJ2-5, with D possibly called TRBD1 or TRBD2 (5 bases each). The CDR3 sequence is 14 residues long. The V gene lost 1 base and the J gene lost 3 bases, with 9 bases spanning the gap. In germline, CDR1 is MNHEY, CDR2 SMNVEV (reference sequence). The CDR3 sequence: CASSLFWGKETQYF. CDR3 sequence (DNA): TGTGCCAGCAGTTTATTCTGGGGGAAAGAGACCCAGTACTTC.

The chain recombines TRBV4-1 with TRBJ2-5; 7 nucleotides agree with TRBD2. The CDR3 has 14 residues. The V segment lost 1 base and the J segment 4 bases; nucleotides outside the gene matches: 3. Germline V gene sequence: CDR1 MGHRA, CDR2 YSYEKL. DNA for the CDR3: TGCGCCAGCAGCCAAGGAGCGGGAATAGAGACCCAGTACTTC. This sequence encodes CASSQGAGIETQYF.

This rearrangement joins TRBV7-6 to TRBJ2-7, with D tentatively TRBD1 or TRBD2 (6 bases each). Germline lookup yields CDR1 SGHVS and CDR2 FNYEAQ. The CDR3 spans 15 residues. Trimming removed 1 base at V and 2 bases at J, with 12 bases between. CDR3 sequence reads: CASSLDVGGPYEQYF. CDR3 DNA: TGTGCCAGCAGCTTAGACGTTGGGGGGCCCTACGAGCAGTACTTC.

The chain is built from TRBV28 and TRBJ2-6; D gene ambiguous. The CDR3 has 12 amino acids. V was clipped by 8 bases and J by 0 bases, with 2 bases between them. CDR1 is MDHEN, CDR2 SYDVKM, per germline. The CDR3 is CASLSGANVLTF. DNA of the CDR3: TGTGCCAGCCTCTCTGGGGCCAACGTCCTGACTTTC.